What follows describes a single T cell receptor (beta chain). The antigen remains undetermined. The V gene's germline CDR1 is SQVTM and CDR2 ANQGSEA. The CDR3 sequence is 13 residues long. V was pared by 7 bases and J by 5 bases, with 8 bases of the junction left unmatched. This sample was included in a study of cytomegalovirus exposure and HLA in healthy donors. Overall study findings and caveats: Cytomegalovirus association was listed for around 170 TCR beta chains. Previously analyzed data showed that most TCR beta V segments were productive at a frequency of about 87% or about 30%. Indistinguishability led to the exclusion of some V segments, TRBV6-2 and TRBV6-3 included.

The study ran its PCR with 60 Vbeta and 13 Jbeta primers. In the original analysis: In a later analysis, around 10 million of 65 million to 90 million unique beta chains occurred in at least two donors. The repertoire was sequenced with immunoSEQ multiplex PCR; TCRdb's copy has only in-frame clones and lacks some. That table furnishes V, J and clone size, whereas the DNA furnished D and trimming. Of 200,000 to 300,000 clones listed, over 70% are singletons. The chain recombines TRBV29-1 with TRBJ1-5; 7 positions match TRBD1. This receptor was taken from a woman in her sixties or seventies in good health and CMV-seropositive. The sample was PBMCs. In nucleotides, the CDR3 is TGCAGCGCCTCGACAGGGACCCATCAGCCCCAGCATTTT. This sequence encodes CSASTGTHQPQHF.